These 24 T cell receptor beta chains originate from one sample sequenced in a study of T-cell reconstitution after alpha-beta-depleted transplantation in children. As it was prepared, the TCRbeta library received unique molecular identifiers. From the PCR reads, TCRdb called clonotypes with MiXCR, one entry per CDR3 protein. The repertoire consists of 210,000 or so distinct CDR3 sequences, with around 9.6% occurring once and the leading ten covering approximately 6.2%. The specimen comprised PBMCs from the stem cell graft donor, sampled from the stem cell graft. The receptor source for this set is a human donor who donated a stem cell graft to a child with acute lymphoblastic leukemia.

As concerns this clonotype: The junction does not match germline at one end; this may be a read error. The CDR3 spells CASSLGQGRGEGF. CDR3 in DNA: TGTGCCAGCAGCTTGGGACAGGGCCGGGGAGAGGGCTTT. The chain is built from TRBV5-4 and TRBJ1-1, with 7 bases fitting TRBD1. The length of the CDR3 is 13 residues. From germline, CDR1 is SGHNT and CDR2 YYREEE (reference sequence).

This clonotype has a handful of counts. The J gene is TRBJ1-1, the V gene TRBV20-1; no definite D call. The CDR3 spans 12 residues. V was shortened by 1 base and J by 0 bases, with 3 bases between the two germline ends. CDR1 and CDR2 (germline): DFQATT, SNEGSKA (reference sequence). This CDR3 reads CSARGLNTEAFF. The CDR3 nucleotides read TGCAGTGCTAGAGGATTGAACACTGAAGCTTTCTTT.

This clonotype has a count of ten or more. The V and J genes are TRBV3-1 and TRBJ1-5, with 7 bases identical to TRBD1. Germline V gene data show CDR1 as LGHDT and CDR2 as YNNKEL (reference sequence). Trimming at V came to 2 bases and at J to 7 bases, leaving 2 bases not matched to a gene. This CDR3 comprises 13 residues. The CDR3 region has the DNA TGTGCCAGCAGCCAAAACAGGGGCCAGCCCCAGCATTTT. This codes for CASSQNRGQPQHF.

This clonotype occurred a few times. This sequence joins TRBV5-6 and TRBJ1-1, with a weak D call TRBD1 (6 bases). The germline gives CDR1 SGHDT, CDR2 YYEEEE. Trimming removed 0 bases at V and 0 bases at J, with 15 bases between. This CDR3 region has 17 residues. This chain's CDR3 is CASSLGGGGPLNTEAFF. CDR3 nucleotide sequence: TGTGCCAGCAGCTTGGGTGGGGGCGGACCCTTGAACACTGAAGCTTTCTTT.

The CDR3 nucleotides are TGTGCCAGCAGCCTGACATATACAGTGAACTATGGCTACACCTTC. It codes for CASSLTYTVNYGYTF. The chain uses TRBV5-5 and TRBJ1-2; no firm D call. Trimming stripped 4 bases from V and 2 bases from J, with 15 bases between. The CDR3 is made up of 15 amino acids. Per germline, CDR1 SGHKS and CDR2 YYEKEE (reference sequence).

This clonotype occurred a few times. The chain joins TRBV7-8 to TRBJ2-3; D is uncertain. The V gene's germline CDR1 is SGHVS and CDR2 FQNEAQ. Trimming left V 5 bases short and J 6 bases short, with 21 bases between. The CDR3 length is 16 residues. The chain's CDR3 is CASSPKYSSDIDTQYF. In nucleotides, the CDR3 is TGTGCCAGCAGCCCCAAGTACTCCTCCGATATTGATACGCAGTATTTT. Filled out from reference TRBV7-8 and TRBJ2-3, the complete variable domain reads GAGVSQSPRYKVAKRGQDVALRCDPISGHVSLFWYQQALGQGPEFLTYFQNEAQLDKSGLPSDRFFAERPEGSVSTLKIQRTQQEDSAVYLCASSPKYSSDIDTQYFGPGTRLTVL.

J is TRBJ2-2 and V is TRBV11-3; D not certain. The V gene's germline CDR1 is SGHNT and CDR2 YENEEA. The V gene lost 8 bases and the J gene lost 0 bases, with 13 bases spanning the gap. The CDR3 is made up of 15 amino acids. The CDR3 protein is CASGGKTSNTGELFF. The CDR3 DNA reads TGTGCCAGCGGTGGGAAGACTTCGAACACCGGGGAGCTGTTTTTT.

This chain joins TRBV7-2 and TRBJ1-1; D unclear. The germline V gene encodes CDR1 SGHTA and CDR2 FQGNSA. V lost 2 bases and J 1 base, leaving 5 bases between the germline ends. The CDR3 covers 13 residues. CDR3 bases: TGTGCCAGCAGCTTAAATAAGAACACTGAAGCTTTCTTT. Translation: CASSLNKNTEAFF.

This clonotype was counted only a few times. The CDR3 nucleotides are TGTGCCAGCAGTTCGTATTACCGGGAGTTAAATTCACCCCTCCACTTT. Its protein product is CASSSYYRELNSPLHF. The genes are TRBV27 and TRBJ1-6; D gene ambiguous. Germline CDR1 reads MNHEY; CDR2 reads SMNVEV (reference sequence). CDR3 size: 16 residues. Trimming left V 4 bases short and J 7 bases short, with 17 bases between.

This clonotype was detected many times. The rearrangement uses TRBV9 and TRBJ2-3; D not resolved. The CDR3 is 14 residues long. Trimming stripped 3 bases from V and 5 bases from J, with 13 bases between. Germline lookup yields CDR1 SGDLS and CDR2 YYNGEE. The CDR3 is CASSAGWGEDTQYF. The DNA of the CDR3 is TGTGCCAGCAGCGCAGGATGGGGTGAAGATACGCAGTATTTT. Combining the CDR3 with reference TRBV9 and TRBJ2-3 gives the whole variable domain DSGVTQTPKHLITATGQRVTLRCSPRSGDLSVYWYQQSLDQGLQFLIQYYNGEERAKGNILERFSAQQFPDLHSELNLSSLELGDSALYFCASSAGWGEDTQYFGPGTRLTVL.

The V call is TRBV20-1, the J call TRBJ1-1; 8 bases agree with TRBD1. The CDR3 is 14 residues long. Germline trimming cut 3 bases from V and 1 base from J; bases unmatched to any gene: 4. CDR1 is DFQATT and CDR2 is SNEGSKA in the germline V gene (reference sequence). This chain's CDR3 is CSARARGQNTEAFF. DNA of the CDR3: TGCAGTGCTAGGGCCAGGGGGCAGAACACTGAAGCTTTCTTT.

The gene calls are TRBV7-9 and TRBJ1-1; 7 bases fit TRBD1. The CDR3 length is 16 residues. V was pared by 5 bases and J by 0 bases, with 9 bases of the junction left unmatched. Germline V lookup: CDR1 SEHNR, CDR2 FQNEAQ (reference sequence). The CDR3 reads CASSQGTTGMNTEAFF. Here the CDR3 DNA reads TGTGCCAGCAGCCAAGGGACGACAGGGATGAACACTGAAGCTTTCTTT.

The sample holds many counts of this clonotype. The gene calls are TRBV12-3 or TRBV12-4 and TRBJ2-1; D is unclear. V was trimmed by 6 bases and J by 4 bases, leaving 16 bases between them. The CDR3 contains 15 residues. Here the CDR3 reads CASSSDPPRYNEQFF. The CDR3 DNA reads TGTGCCAGCAGCTCTGACCCACCCAGATACAATGAGCAGTTCTTC.

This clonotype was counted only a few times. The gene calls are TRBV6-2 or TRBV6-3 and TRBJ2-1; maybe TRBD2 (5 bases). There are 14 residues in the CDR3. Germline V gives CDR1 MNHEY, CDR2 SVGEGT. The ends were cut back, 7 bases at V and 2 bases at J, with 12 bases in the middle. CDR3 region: CASNEGQPYNEQFF. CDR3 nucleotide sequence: TGTGCCAGCAACGAGGGTCAGCCCTACAATGAGCAGTTCTTC.

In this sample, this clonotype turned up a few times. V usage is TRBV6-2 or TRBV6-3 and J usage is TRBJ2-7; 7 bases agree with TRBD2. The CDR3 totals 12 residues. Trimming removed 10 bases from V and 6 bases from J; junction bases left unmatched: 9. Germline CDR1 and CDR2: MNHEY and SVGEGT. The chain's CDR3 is CATRGDIREQYF. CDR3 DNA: TGTGCCACTCGGGGGGATATACGCGAGCAGTACTTC.

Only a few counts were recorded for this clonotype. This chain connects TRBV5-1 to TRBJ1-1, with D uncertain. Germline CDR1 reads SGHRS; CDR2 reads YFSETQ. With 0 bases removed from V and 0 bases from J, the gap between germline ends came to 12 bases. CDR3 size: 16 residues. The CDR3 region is CASSLDSASMNTEAFF. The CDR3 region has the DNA TGCGCCAGCAGCTTGGATTCGGCCAGTATGAACACTGAAGCTTTCTTT.

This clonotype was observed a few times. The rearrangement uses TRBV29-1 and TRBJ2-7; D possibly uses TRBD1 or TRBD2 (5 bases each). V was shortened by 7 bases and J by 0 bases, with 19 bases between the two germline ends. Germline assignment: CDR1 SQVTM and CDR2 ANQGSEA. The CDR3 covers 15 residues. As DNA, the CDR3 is TGCAGCGCCAAGATGGAGGCAGGGAGCTCCTACGAGCAGTACTTC. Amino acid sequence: CSAKMEAGSSYEQYF.

Written as DNA, the CDR3 is TGCAGTGGTAGTTATTCCCATAGCACAGATACGCAGTATTTT. Translation gives CSGSYSHSTDTQYF. The chain combines TRBV20-1 with TRBJ2-3, with no clear D. Per the germline V gene, CDR1 is DFQATT and CDR2 is SNEGSKA (reference sequence). The length of the CDR3 is 14 residues. V was trimmed by 7 bases and J by 0 bases, leaving 14 bases between them.

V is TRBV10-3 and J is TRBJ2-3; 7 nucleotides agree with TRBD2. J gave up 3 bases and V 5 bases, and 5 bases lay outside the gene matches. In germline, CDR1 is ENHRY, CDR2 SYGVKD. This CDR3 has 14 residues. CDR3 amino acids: CAISPSGGTDTQYF. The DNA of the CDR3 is TGTGCCATCAGTCCTAGCGGAGGGACAGATACGCAGTATTTT.

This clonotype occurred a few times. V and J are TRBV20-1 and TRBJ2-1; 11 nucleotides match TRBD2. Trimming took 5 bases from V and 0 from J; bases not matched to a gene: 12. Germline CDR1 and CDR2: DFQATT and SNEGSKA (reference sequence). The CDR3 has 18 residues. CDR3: CSADSFASGGSSYNEQFF. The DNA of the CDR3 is TGCAGTGCTGACTCTTTTGCTAGCGGGGGGAGCTCCTACAATGAGCAGTTCTTC.

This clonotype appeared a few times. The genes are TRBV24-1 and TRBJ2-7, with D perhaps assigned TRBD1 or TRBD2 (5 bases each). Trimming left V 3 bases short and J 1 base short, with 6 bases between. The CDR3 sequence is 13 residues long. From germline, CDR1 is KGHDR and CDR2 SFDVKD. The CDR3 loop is CATSDGGSYEQYF. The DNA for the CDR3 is TGTGCCACCAGTGATGGGGGTTCCTACGAGCAGTACTTC.

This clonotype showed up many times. CDR3 nucleotide sequence: TGTGCCAGCAGTTACCCTAACAGGGTTTACTCCTACGAGCAGTACTTC. Translation: CASSYPNRVYSYEQYF. This chain links TRBV6-2 or TRBV6-3 with TRBJ2-7; D is perhaps TRBD1 (6 bases). The CDR3 sequence is 16 residues long. The germline CDR1 and CDR2 sequences are MNHEY and SVGEGT. V was shortened by 2 bases and J by 0 bases, with 14 bases between the two germline ends.

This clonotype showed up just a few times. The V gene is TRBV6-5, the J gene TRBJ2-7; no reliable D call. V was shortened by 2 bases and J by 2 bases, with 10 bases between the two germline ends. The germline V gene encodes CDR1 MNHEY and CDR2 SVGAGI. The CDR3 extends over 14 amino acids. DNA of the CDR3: TGTGCCAGCAGTTACCAAGTGACCGCCTACGAGCAGTACTTC. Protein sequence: CASSYQVTAYEQYF.

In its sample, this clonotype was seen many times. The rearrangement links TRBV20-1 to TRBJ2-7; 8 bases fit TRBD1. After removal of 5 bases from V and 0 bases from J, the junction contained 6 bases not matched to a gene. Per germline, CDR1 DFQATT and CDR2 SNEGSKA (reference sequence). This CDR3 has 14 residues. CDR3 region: CSAVGQGSSYEQYF. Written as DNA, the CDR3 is TGCAGTGCTGTAGGACAGGGAAGCTCCTACGAGCAGTACTTC.